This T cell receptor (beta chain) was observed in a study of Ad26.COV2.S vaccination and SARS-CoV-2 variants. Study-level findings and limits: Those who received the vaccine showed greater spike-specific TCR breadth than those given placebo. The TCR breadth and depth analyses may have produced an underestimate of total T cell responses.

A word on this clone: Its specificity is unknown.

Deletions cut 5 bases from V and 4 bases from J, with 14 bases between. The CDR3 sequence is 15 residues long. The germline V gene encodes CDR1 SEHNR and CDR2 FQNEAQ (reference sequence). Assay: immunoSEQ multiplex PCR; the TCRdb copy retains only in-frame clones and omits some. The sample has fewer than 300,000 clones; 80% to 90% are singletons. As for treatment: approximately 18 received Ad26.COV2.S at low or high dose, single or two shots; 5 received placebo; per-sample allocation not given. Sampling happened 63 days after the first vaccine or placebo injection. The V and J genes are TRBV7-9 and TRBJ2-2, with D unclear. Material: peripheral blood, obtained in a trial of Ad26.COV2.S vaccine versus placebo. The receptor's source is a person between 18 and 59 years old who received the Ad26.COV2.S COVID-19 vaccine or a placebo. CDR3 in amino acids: CASSPTPPGTGELFF. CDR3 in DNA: TGTGCCAGCAGCCCGACCCCCCCGGGCACCGGGGAGCTGTTTTTT.